This entry lists 21 T cell receptor beta chains sequenced from one sample in a study of T-cell memory formation after mild COVID-19. TCRdb re-called the 5' RACE reads through MiXCR, storing one row per CDR3 protein. The sample records about 350,000 distinct CDR3 sequences, around 15% being singletons. Sequenced input: PBMCs or a T cell subset sorted from them (not recorded which). The receptors originated from a man between 18 and 29 years old who had mild COVID-19 (a few samples of this study predate the infection). Cell type and time point are not known.

This rearrangement joins TRBV11-2 to TRBJ1-1, with D possibly TRBD1 on 6 matching bases. In germline, CDR1 is SGHAT, CDR2 FQNNGV. CDR3 length: 14 amino acids. Trimming took 5 bases from V and 4 from J, leaving 14 bases between them. CDR3 protein: CASSPGHQATEAFF. Here the CDR3 DNA reads TGTGCCAGCAGCCCGGGACACCAGGCCACTGAAGCTTTCTTT.

This clonotype was recorded a few times. The genes are TRBV7-9 and TRBJ2-1, with TRBD2 matching over 11 bases. Germline V gene sequence: CDR1 SEHNR, CDR2 FQNEAQ (reference sequence). V gave up 5 bases and J gave up 9 bases; unmatched junction bases: 9. This CDR3 has 15 residues. CDR3 sequence: CASSQTSGVFPEQFF. The CDR3 bases are TGTGCCAGCAGCCAGACTAGCGGGGTTTTTCCTGAGCAGTTCTTC.

This clonotype came up a few times. The chain couples TRBV15 to TRBJ2-5, with 8 bases matching TRBD2. After removal of 5 bases from V and 5 bases from J, the junction contained 10 bases not matched to a gene. This CDR3 spans 15 amino acids. The germline V gene has CDR1 LNHNV and CDR2 YYDKDF (reference sequence). DNA of the CDR3: TGTGCCACCAGCCAGAGCCGGGGGGGAGGGGAGACCCAGTACTTC. This sequence encodes CATSQSRGGGETQYF.

This clonotype was recorded a few times. The chain uses TRBV5-1 and TRBJ1-2, with TRBD1 identical over 12 bases. The CDR3 has 17 residues. Germline V gives CDR1 SGHRS, CDR2 YFSETQ. V shed 4 bases and J 4 bases; nucleotides not matched to a gene: 11. As DNA, the CDR3 is TGCGCCAGCAGCATGGGACAGGGGGCTGCCCGGGGCTATGGCTACACCTTC. This gives the protein CASSMGQGAARGYGYTF.

This clonotype was counted at least ten times. The chain combines TRBV5-1 with TRBJ2-3, with no clear D. This CDR3 spans 13 amino acids. Germline loops: CDR1 SGHRS, CDR2 YFSETQ. The V gene lost 4 bases and the J gene lost 6 bases, with 12 bases spanning the gap. CDR3 loop: CASSLAGGDTQYF. DNA for the CDR3: TGCGCCAGCAGCCTCGCAGGTGGGGATACGCAGTATTTT.

In its sample, this clonotype was seen a few times. The chain carries TRBV7-9 and TRBJ1-6; 11 bases fit TRBD1. The CDR3 contains 19 residues. Germline V gives CDR1 SEHNR, CDR2 FQNEAQ (reference sequence). Trimming took 3 bases from V and 8 from J; bases not matched to a gene: 15. This CDR3 reads CASSFALGQGVWGDSPLHF. In DNA form, the CDR3 reads TGTGCCAGCAGCTTCGCTCTGGGACAGGGGGTCTGGGGCGATTCACCCCTCCACTTT.

This clonotype was observed a few times. The chain couples TRBV12-3 or TRBV12-4 to TRBJ1-2, with unresolved D. Deletions cut 3 bases from V and 5 bases from J, with 10 bases between. The CDR3 runs to 13 residues. The CDR3 loop is CASSFSSRYGYTF. The CDR3 DNA reads as TGTGCCAGCAGTTTCAGCAGTCGGTATGGCTACACCTTC.

The rearrangement joins TRBV6-1 to TRBJ1-1, with 7 bases aligning to TRBD1. The trim removed 7 bases at V and 0 bases at J, leaving 11 bases unmatched. Germline loops: CDR1 MNHNS, CDR2 SASEGT. This CDR3 region has 16 residues. This CDR3 is CASNPGPGGVNTEAFF. The CDR3 DNA sequence: TGTGCCAGCAACCCCGGGCCAGGGGGAGTGAACACTGAAGCTTTCTTT.

The chain joins TRBV30 to TRBJ2-4; TRBD2 is a possible D gene (6 bases). Trimming took off 1 base at V and 6 bases at J, with 19 bases between the two ends. The germline CDR1 and CDR2 sequences are GTSNPN and SVGIG (reference sequence). The CDR3 totals 16 residues. CDR3 in DNA: TGTGCCTGGAGTGACGGACGGGACTCTGTTGGAAACATTCAGTACTTC. Protein sequence: CAWSDGRDSVGNIQYF.

This clonotype was seen only a few times. V and J are TRBV5-1 and TRBJ2-2; tentative D call: TRBD1 (6 bases). Looked up from germline, CDR1 is SGHRS and CDR2 is YFSETQ. The CDR3 extends over 16 amino acids. Trimming removed 0 bases at V and 1 base at J, with 10 bases between. The DNA for the CDR3 is TGCGCCAGCAGCTTGGTAATGGGACAGAACACCGGGGAGCTGTTTTTT. It is translated as CASSLVMGQNTGELFF.

This clonotype was counted between two and nine times. The V and J genes are TRBV10-3 and TRBJ2-4, with D tentatively TRBD1 or TRBD2 (5 bases each). With 0 bases removed from V and 0 bases from J, the gap between germline ends came to 24 bases. Germline V gene sequence: CDR1 ENHRY, CDR2 SYGVKD. The CDR3 has 21 amino acids. Written as DNA, the CDR3 is TGTGCCATCAGTGAGTCGTTGCCGGGACGGAATAACCTTCTAGCCAAAAACATTCAGTACTTC. Translating it yields CAISESLPGRNNLLAKNIQYF.

The chain is built from TRBV7-9 and TRBJ2-3, with TRBD1 matching 7 bases. The CDR3 loop spans 15 amino acids. Germline-derived CDR1 and CDR2 are SEHNR and FQNEAQ (reference sequence). The J segment lost 2 bases and the V segment lost 3 bases, leaving 5 bases of the junction unmatched. The CDR3 is CASSFSGQATDTQYF. The CDR3 coding sequence is TGTGCCAGCAGCTTTTCTGGACAGGCCACAGATACGCAGTATTTT.

The rearrangement links TRBV19 to TRBJ2-1, with TRBD2 as a possible D gene (5 bases). Trimming shortened V by 5 bases and J by 4 bases, and 9 bases separated the two germline ends. The CDR3 contains 13 residues. Germline CDR1 reads LNHDA; CDR2 reads SQIVND (reference sequence). This chain's CDR3 is CASSSSPYNEQFF. The CDR3 bases are TGTGCCAGTAGTTCTAGCCCGTACAATGAGCAGTTCTTC.

The chain couples TRBV29-1 to TRBJ1-1; D is unclear. Germline V gene sequence: CDR1 SQVTM, CDR2 ANQGSEA. V gave up 6 bases and J gave up 4 bases, with 18 bases separating them. There are 14 residues in the CDR3. The CDR3 is CSVSPGSEVTEAFF. The CDR3 coding sequence is TGCAGCGTGAGCCCCGGATCTGAGGTCACTGAAGCTTTCTTT.

The chain combines TRBV7-2 with TRBJ1-2; possible D gene TRBD1, 5 bases. Trimming cost V 5 bases and J 2 bases, with 15 bases left between them. Germline V lookup: CDR1 SGHTA, CDR2 FQGNSA. This CDR3 is built from 15 residues. CDR3 coding DNA: TGTGCCAGCAGCCCCGGGGGTAGCCAGAACTATGGCTACACCTTC. It specifies CASSPGGSQNYGYTF.

Ten or more counts support this clonotype. CDR3 in DNA: TGTGCCAGCAGCCCACCCCAGCGGGGGGGTATTGAGCAGTTCTTC. Translation: CASSPPQRGGIEQFF. The chain is built from TRBV7-2 and TRBJ2-1; 10 bases line up with TRBD2. Germline-derived CDR1 and CDR2 are SGHTA and FQGNSA. V trimming: 5 bases; J trimming: 9 bases; junction bases outside the gene matches: 10. The CDR3 contains 15 residues.

There are a few counts of this clonotype. The V gene is TRBV6-2 or TRBV6-3, the J gene TRBJ2-6; D is ambiguous. The germline V and J ends were trimmed by 2 bases and 0 bases, with 8 bases remaining between them. From germline, CDR1 is MNHEY and CDR2 SVGEGT. CDR3 length: 16 amino acids. CDR3 residues: CASSYVHISGANVLTF. Written as DNA, the CDR3 is TGTGCCAGCAGTTACGTGCATATCTCTGGGGCCAACGTCCTGACTTTC.

The chain carries TRBV4-1 and TRBJ2-5; 9 bases agree with TRBD2. With 3 bases clipped from V and 1 base from J, the junction kept 3 bases outside the gene matches. In germline, CDR1 is MGHRA, CDR2 YSYEKL. The CDR3 loop spans 15 amino acids. CDR3: CASSQSGGSQETQYF. In DNA form, the CDR3 reads TGCGCCAGCAGCCAGAGCGGGGGGTCCCAAGAGACCCAGTACTTC.

This clonotype was counted ten times or more. The V and J genes are TRBV7-2 and TRBJ2-1; 7 positions match TRBD2. This CDR3 contains 15 residues. Germline V gene data show CDR1 as SGHTA and CDR2 as FQGNSA. The trim removed 5 bases at V and 3 bases at J, leaving 7 bases unmatched. CDR3 protein: CASSTSGAVYNEQFF. DNA of the CDR3: TGTGCCAGCAGCACGAGCGGGGCGGTCTACAATGAGCAGTTCTTC.

This clonotype was seen many times. The V call is TRBV15, the J call TRBJ2-2; 9 nucleotides agree with TRBD2. Germline lookup yields CDR1 LNHNV and CDR2 YYDKDF (reference sequence). V shed 6 bases and J 10 bases; nucleotides not matched to a gene: 12. The CDR3 is 15 amino acids. Here the CDR3 DNA reads TGTGCCACCAGTAGGCGCGGGGGGGCCGGTATGGAGCTGTTTTTT. This sequence encodes CATSRRGGAGMELFF.

This clonotype has just a few counts. This chain links TRBV12-3 or TRBV12-4 with TRBJ2-3, with D perhaps given as TRBD1 or TRBD2 (5 bases each). This CDR3 is 12 amino acids long. V lost 4 bases and J lost 5, with 7 bases in between. CDR3 nucleotide sequence: TGTGCCAGCAGTTGGGGGATAGATACGCAGTATTTT. It translates to CASSWGIDTQYF.